These T cell receptor beta chains were read from a single sample in a study of control samples from healthy donors and cancer patients. The table came from immunoSEQ multiplex PCR; TCRdb's copy has only in-frame clones and leaves some out. The profile shows some 150,000 clones, roughly nine tenths of them singletons. Sequences were obtained from blood. These receptors all come from a man aged 18 to 29 in good health. Both conserved end residues are part of each CDR3. The D gene is left open where the match is weak. A row's size may be missing; if present it is once, few, many or a size class.

TRBV19	NA	TRBJ1-1	NA	CASSTTKDTEAFF	TGTGCCAGTAGCACGACAAAGGACACTGAAGCTTTCTTT
TRBV30	NA	TRBJ2-5	TRBD1	CAWESGGETQYF	TGTGCCTGGGAATCAGGGGGAGAGACCCAGTACTTC
TRBV30	NA	TRBJ2-3	NA	CAWDITPGTDTQYF	TGTGCCTGGGACATAACCCCGGGGACAGATACGCAGTATTTT
TRBV21-1	NA	TRBJ2-3	NA	CASYNSGLTDTQYF	TGTGCCAGCTATAACTCGGGACTCACGGATACGCAGTATTTT
TRBV10-3	NA	TRBJ2-1	NA	CAISASYNEQFF	TGTGCCATCAGCGCGTCCTACAATGAGCAGTTCTTC
TRBV19	NA	TRBJ2-7	TRBD1	CASKDRGRHEQYF	TGTGCCAGTAAGGACAGGGGGCGTCACGAGCAGTACTTC
TRBV7-8	NA	TRBJ2-7	TRBD1	CASSRDRGEQYF	TGTGCCAGCAGCCGGGACAGGGGCGAGCAGTACTTC
TRBV6-1	few	TRBJ2-5	NA	CASSEQGETQYF	TGTGCCAGCAGTGAACAGGGGGAGACCCAGTACTTC
TRBV6-5	NA	TRBJ1-1	TRBD1	CASSSWGQGKNTEAFF	TGTGCCAGCAGTTCCTGGGGACAGGGGAAGAACACTGAAGCTTTCTTT
TRBV29-1	NA	TRBJ1-1	NA	CSVEGIRNTEAFF	TGCAGCGTTGAAGGAATACGGAACACTGAAGCTTTCTTT
TRBV19	many	TRBJ2-7	TRBD1	CASTFSGTGYEQYF	TGTGCCAGTACCTTTTCCGGGACAGGCTACGAGCAGTACTTC
TRBV5-1	NA	TRBJ2-3	NA	CASSFQESTDTQYF	TGCGCCAGCAGCTTCCAGGAAAGCACAGATACGCAGTATTTT
TRBV7-9	NA	TRBJ1-1	TRBD1	CASSSDRGQNTEAFF	TGTGCCAGCAGCTCCGACAGGGGCCAGAACACTGAAGCTTTCTTT
TRBV6-4	NA	TRBJ1-1	NA	CASSLQGNTEAFF	TGTGCCAGCAGTTTACAGGGTAACACTGAAGCTTTCTTT
TRBV9	once	TRBJ1-1	NA	CASSVGTANTEAFF	TGTGCCAGCAGCGTAGGAACCGCGAACACTGAAGCTTTCTTT
TRBV27	NA	TRBJ2-3	TRBD1	CASSRDRGTDTQYF	TGTGCCAGCAGCCGGGACAGGGGTACAGATACGCAGTATTTT
TRBV7-9	NA	TRBJ2-1	NA	CASSLGSELVNEQFF	TGTGCCAGCAGCTTAGGGTCAGAACTCGTCAATGAGCAGTTCTTC
TRBV5-1	NA	TRBJ1-2	NA	CASSLVGGASYGYTF	TGCGCCAGCAGCTTGGTCGGGGGCGCATCCTATGGCTACACCTTC
TRBV4-1	once	TRBJ1-1	NA	CASSQATQGRNTEAFF	TGCGCCAGCAGCCAGGCAACTCAGGGGCGGAACACTGAAGCTTTCTTT
TRBV24-1	NA	TRBJ2-6	NA	CATHSIVSGANVLTF	TGTGCCACTCACAGCATAGTCTCTGGGGCCAACGTCCTGACTTTC
TRBV3-1/TRBV3-2	NA	TRBJ2-3	NA	CASSQRGGTDTQYF	TGTGCCAGCAGCCAGCGGGGAGGCACAGATACGCAGTATTTT
TRBV6-1	NA	TRBJ1-2	TRBD1	CASSESGQGYGYTF	TGTGCCAGCAGTGAATCGGGACAGGGCTACGGCTACACCTTC
TRBV5-6	few	TRBJ2-2	NA	CASRKQARGTGELFF	TGTGCCAGCAGAAAACAGGCTCGGGGGACCGGGGAGCTGTTTTTT
TRBV6-1	NA	TRBJ1-6	NA	CASSESSGVSSPLHF	TGTGCCAGCAGTGAATCGTCAGGGGTTAGTTCACCCCTCCACTTT
TRBV6-1	NA	TRBJ1-4	NA	CASSEGVANNEKLFF	TGTGCCAGCAGTGAAGGGGTCGCGAATAATGAAAAACTGTTTTTT
TRBV7-9	NA	TRBJ1-3	NA	CASSLGWRFSGNTIYF	TGTGCCAGCAGCTTAGGTTGGCGGTTCTCTGGAAACACCATATATTTT
TRBV3-1/TRBV3-2	NA	TRBJ2-7	NA	CASSPLLSSSYEQYF	TGTGCCAGCAGCCCATTGCTATCGAGCTCCTACGAGCAGTACTTC
TRBV7-2	NA	TRBJ1-1	NA	CASSLVGGVNTEAFF	TGTGCCAGCAGCTTAGTTGGGGGAGTAAACACTGAAGCTTTCTTT
TRBV9	NA	TRBJ2-2	NA	CASSVGQDGAGELFF	TGTGCCAGCAGCGTAGGGCAGGATGGGGCCGGGGAGCTGTTTTTT
TRBV3-1/TRBV3-2	NA	TRBJ2-1	NA	CASSQMYTDNEQFF	TGTGCCAGCAGCCAAATGTATACAGACAATGAGCAGTTCTTC
TRBV15	NA	TRBJ1-2	NA	CATSRDHDTYGYTF	TGTGCCACCAGCAGGGACCATGACACCTATGGCTACACCTTC
TRBV6-6	NA	TRBJ2-7	NA	CASSYSNLSGAEQYF	TGTGCCAGCAGTTACTCGAATCTGTCTGGGGCGGAGCAGTACTTC
TRBV5-1	NA	TRBJ1-6	TRBD1	CASSLMGQGNSPLHF	TGCGCCAGCAGCTTGATGGGACAGGGTAATTCACCCCTCCACTTT
TRBV5-4	NA	TRBJ1-6	NA	CASTLGAPGDSPLHF	TGTGCCAGCACCCTGGGGGCCCCCGGGGATTCACCCCTCCACTTT
TRBV30	once	TRBJ1-6	TRBD1	CAQNDRDGSPLHF	TGTGCCCAAAACGACAGGGACGGATCACCCCTCCACTTT